This record looks at one TCR beta chain sequence and its context. Its antigen has not been determined. The record has no base qualities; no much larger clone is one base away. V lost 2 bases and J lost 4 bases, and the count of bases not matched to a germline gene is 7. As encoded in the germline V gene, CDR1 is SGHRS while CDR2 is YFSETQ. The CDR3 spans 15 residues, from the cysteine through the phenylalanine. This entry keeps only the CDR3 DNA: 45 bases, framed from base 1. Explained via the paper, the time point label denotes: baseline before first vaccination. Vaccinee samples were obtained from the UK trials COV001 and COV002, which included a single-blind randomized controlled phase 2/3 trial of AZD1222 (ChAdOx1 nCoV-19) in healthy adults. For TCRbeta chain sequencing, PBMC samples from trial participants were taken at day 0 and at day 28 after the second dose. These data are taken from a study of T cell responses to AZD1222 COVID-19 vaccine (TCRdb year 2021). Notes on the research overall: AZD1222 recipients whose second dose came at about 4 weeks and those whose second dose came at about 12 weeks were combined into one group, since spike-specific TCR depth and breadth did not differ between the two schedules. A total of roughly 240 trial participants underwent TCR sequencing, of whom roughly 210 received two doses of AZD1222 and 26 received two doses of the MenACWY control vaccine. Trial participants were enrolled into age subgroups of 18-55, 56-69 and 70-plus years, which contained 148, 28 and 57 TCR-sequenced participants, respectively.

Beyond this particular receptor, the publication reports: In the small 56-69-year group, the increase in depth fell short of significance, most likely because of low power. Most participants were white British and females outnumbered males, and the authors suggested that clonal diversity may have been underestimated. A significant rise in spike-specific TCR breadth and depth was observed after two AZD1222 doses relative to day 0 and relative to MenACWY recipients. Conclusions about previously exposed vaccinees are limited, since just a handful of AZD1222 recipients were seropositive for SARS-CoV-2 at baseline. Because no day 14 peak-response samples were available, repertoires were characterized only after the peak T cell response. Vaccine-associated CD4 TCRs spanned the whole spike protein, with dominant responses in regions 160-218 and 743-854. Nearly half of unique spike-specific TCRs reportedly recognized epitopes outside regions mutated in the B.1.351 and B.1.1.7 variants.

The CDR3 regions of human TCRbeta chains were analyzed by immunosequencing. The authors' analysis ran thus. Repertoire TCRs were matched against a reference library of SARS-CoV-2-specific TCRs generated with the MIRA antigen-specificity platform. Breadth was defined as the fraction of unique TCRs that were SARS-CoV-2-associated. Depth was defined as the fraction of total T cells that were SARS-CoV-2-associated. Using the MIRA data, each spike-specific TCR was mapped to the spike region that the TCR reacts to and placed in a CD4 or CD8 class. Log10-transformed breadth and depth values were compared by one-way ANOVA with Sidak's multiple comparisons tests. TCRdb obtained this table from immuneACCESS and retained in-frame rearrangements with V and J assigned. These tables miss some clones; where compared with another copy, unresolved V genes account for less than half of the shortfall, and the remainder is unexplained. The V and J calls and clone size are taken from that table; D and trimming were inferred from the DNA. The sample has roughly 160,000 clones on record, roughly nine tenths of them singletons. 6.9% of the sample rests with the top ten.

The source is an adult in good health. Here the chain combines TRBV5-1 and TRBJ1-1; TRBD1 aligns with 8 central bases. Material: peripheral blood, obtained on day 0 of AZD1222 vaccination. Here the CDR3 is given as CASSLGQGGPTEAFF. DNA sequence: TGCGCCAGCAGCTTAGGACAGGGAGGGCCCACTGAAGCTTTCTTT.